The subject of this entry is one T cell receptor (beta chain). The target antigen is unknown. MiXCR, run by TCRdb on the 5' RACE reads, gives a single entry per CDR3 protein. The sample has a few hundred thousand distinct CDR3 sequences, 28% seen once. Germline CDR1 reads DFQATT; CDR2 reads SNEGSKA (reference sequence). The CDR3 covers 12 residues. V lost 1 base to trimming and J lost 1 base, with 5 bases between them. These data belong to a study of T-cell memory formation after mild COVID-19. Findings of the study overall: Contracting clones from day 15 to 85 showed balanced CD4/CD8; later expanders favored CD4+. Detection of some responders pre-infection suggested pre-existing cross-reactive memory T cells participated. Mostly located in CM and EM were contracting CD4+ clones, with contracting CD8+ clones located in EMRA.

The receptor was isolated from an adult woman who had mild COVID-19 (a few samples of this study predate the infection). Cell type and time point are not known. The chain has TRBV20-1 and TRBJ2-7; D might be TRBD1 or TRBD2, each matching 5 bases. Sequencing input: PBMCs or a T cell subset sorted from them (not recorded which). The CDR3 DNA sequence: TGCAGTGCTAGAGGGGGGTCCTACGAGCAGTACTTC. Its translation: CSARGGSYEQYF.